This T cell receptor (beta chain) stems from a study of cytomegalovirus exposure and HLA in healthy donors. Study findings and constraints: Rates of TCR association differed by HLA locus in a later analysis, with DRB1 highest and HLA-C lowest.

PCR primers comprised 60 Vbeta and 13 Jbeta primers. Here immunoSEQ multiplex PCR was the method, and the copy in TCRdb shows in-frame clones only, minus some. The table lists approximately 130,000 clones, about 86% of them singletons. This clone was observed a few times. Its target is unknown. V was clipped by 5 bases and J by 2 bases; unmatched bases: 8. CDR1 and CDR2 from the germline V gene are SGHTA and FQGNSA. The length of the CDR3 is 16 residues. The J gene is TRBJ1-5, the V gene TRBV7-2; 8 bases match TRBD1. Sequences were obtained from PBMCs. The TCR was taken from a woman in her thirties or forties in good health and CMV-seronegative. This chain's CDR3 is CASSPPPGGGNQPQHF. The CDR3 DNA reads as TGTGCCAGCAGCCCTCCCCCAGGGGGCGGCAATCAGCCCCAGCATTTT. Using reference TRBV7-2 and TRBJ1-5 for the parts outside the CDR3, the full variable domain is GAGVSQSPSNKVTEKGKDVELRCDPISGHTALYWYRQSLGQGLEFLIYFQGNSAPDKSGLPSDRFSAERTGGSVSTLTIQRTQQEDSAVYLCASSPPPGGGNQPQHFGDGTRLSIL.